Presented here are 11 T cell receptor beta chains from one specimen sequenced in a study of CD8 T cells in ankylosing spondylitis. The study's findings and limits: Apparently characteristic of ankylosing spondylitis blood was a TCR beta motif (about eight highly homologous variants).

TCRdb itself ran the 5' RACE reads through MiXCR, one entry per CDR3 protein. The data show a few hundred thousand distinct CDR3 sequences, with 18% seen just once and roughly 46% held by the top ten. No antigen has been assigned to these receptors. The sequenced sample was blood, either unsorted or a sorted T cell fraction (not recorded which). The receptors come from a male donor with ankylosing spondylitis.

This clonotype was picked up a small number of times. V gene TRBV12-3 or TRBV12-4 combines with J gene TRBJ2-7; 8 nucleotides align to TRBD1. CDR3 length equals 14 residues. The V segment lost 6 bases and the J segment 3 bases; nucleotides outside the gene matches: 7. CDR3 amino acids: CASRTTGGIYEQYF. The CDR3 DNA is TGTGCCAGCAGAACCACAGGGGGAATCTACGAGCAGTACTTC.

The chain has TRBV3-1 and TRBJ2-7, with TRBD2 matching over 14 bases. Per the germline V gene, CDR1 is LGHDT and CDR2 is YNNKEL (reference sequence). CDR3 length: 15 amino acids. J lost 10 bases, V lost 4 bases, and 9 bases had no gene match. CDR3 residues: CASSPLGLAGDNQYF. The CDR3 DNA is TGTGCCAGCAGCCCTCTGGGACTAGCGGGAGATAATCAGTACTTC.

The CDR3 loop reads CASSIDDRSSYNEQFF. CDR3 nucleotide sequence: TGTGCCAGTAGTATAGATGACAGGAGCTCCTACAATGAGCAGTTCTTC. V gene TRBV19 combines with J gene TRBJ2-1; D might be TRBD1 (6 bases). V shed 0 bases and J shed 0 bases, with 9 bases lying between them. CDR3 length: 16 amino acids. From germline, CDR1 is LNHDA and CDR2 SQIVND (reference sequence).

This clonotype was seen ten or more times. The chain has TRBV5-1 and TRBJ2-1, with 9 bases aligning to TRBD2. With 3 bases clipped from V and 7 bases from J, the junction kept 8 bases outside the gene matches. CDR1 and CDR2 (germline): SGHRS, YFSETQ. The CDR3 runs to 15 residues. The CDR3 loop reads CASSYLAGSLNEQFF. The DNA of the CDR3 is TGCGCCAGCAGCTACCTAGCGGGGAGCTTAAATGAGCAGTTCTTC.

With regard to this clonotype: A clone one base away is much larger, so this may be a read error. CDR3 in amino acids: CASSLPAGEETQYF. Written as DNA, the CDR3 is TGTGCCAGCAGCTTGCCAGCGGGAGAAGAGACCCAGTACTTC. The chain recombines TRBV7-9 with TRBJ2-5, with 8 positions matching TRBD2. The CDR3 loop spans 14 amino acids. With V trimmed by 3 bases and J by 3 bases, 3 bases remained unmatched. The germline gives CDR1 SEHNR, CDR2 FQNEAQ (reference sequence). Variable domain in full (rest from reference TRBV7-9 and TRBJ2-5): DTGVSQNPRHKITKRGQNVTFRCDPISEHNRLYWYRQTLGQGPEFLTYFQNEAQLEKSRLLSDRFSAERPKGSFSTLEIQRTEQGDSAMYLCASSLPAGEETQYFGPGTRLLVL.

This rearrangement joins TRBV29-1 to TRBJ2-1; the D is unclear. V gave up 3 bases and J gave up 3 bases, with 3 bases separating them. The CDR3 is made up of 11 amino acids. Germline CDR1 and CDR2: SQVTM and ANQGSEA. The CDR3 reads CSVDIYNEQFF. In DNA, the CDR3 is TGCAGCGTTGATATCTACAATGAGCAGTTCTTC.

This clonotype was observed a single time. CDR3 sequence: CASSQDEAGLGTEAFF. The CDR3 DNA sequence: TGCGCCAGCAGCCAAGATGAGGCAGGGCTCGGCACTGAAGCTTTCTTT. V is TRBV4-3 and J is TRBJ1-1, with D possibly TRBD1 on 5 matching bases. Germline-derived CDR1 and CDR2 are LGHNA and YSLEER. The CDR3 is 16 amino acids. V gave up 0 bases and J gave up 4 bases, with 15 bases separating them.

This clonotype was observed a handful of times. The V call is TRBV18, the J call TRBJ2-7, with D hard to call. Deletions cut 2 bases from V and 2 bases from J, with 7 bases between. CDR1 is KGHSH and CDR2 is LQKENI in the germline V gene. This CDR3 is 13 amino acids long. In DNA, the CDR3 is TGTGCCAGCTCACCAGATGGGACCTACGAGCAGTACTTC. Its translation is CASSPDGTYEQYF.

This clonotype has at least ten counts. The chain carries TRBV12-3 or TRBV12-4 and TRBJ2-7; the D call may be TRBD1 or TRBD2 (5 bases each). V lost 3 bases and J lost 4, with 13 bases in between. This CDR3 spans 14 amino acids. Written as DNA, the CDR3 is TGTGCCAGCAGTTTGGGGGTGAAGCAGTACGAGCAGTACTTC. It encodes CASSLGVKQYEQYF.

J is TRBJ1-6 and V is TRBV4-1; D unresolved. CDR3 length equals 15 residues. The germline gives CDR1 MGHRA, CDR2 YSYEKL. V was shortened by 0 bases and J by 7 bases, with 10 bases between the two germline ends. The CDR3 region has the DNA TGCGCCAGCAGCCAAGAACACCCGGGGAATTCACCCCTCCACTTT. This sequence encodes CASSQEHPGNSPLHF.

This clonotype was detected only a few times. CDR3: CTGDRGAFF. CDR3 sequence (DNA): TGCACCGGGGACAGAGGAGCTTTCTTT. The rearrangement uses TRBV29-1 and TRBJ1-1; TRBD1 matches 7 bases. There are 9 residues in the CDR3. Germline V CDR1 and CDR2: SQVTM, ANQGSEA.